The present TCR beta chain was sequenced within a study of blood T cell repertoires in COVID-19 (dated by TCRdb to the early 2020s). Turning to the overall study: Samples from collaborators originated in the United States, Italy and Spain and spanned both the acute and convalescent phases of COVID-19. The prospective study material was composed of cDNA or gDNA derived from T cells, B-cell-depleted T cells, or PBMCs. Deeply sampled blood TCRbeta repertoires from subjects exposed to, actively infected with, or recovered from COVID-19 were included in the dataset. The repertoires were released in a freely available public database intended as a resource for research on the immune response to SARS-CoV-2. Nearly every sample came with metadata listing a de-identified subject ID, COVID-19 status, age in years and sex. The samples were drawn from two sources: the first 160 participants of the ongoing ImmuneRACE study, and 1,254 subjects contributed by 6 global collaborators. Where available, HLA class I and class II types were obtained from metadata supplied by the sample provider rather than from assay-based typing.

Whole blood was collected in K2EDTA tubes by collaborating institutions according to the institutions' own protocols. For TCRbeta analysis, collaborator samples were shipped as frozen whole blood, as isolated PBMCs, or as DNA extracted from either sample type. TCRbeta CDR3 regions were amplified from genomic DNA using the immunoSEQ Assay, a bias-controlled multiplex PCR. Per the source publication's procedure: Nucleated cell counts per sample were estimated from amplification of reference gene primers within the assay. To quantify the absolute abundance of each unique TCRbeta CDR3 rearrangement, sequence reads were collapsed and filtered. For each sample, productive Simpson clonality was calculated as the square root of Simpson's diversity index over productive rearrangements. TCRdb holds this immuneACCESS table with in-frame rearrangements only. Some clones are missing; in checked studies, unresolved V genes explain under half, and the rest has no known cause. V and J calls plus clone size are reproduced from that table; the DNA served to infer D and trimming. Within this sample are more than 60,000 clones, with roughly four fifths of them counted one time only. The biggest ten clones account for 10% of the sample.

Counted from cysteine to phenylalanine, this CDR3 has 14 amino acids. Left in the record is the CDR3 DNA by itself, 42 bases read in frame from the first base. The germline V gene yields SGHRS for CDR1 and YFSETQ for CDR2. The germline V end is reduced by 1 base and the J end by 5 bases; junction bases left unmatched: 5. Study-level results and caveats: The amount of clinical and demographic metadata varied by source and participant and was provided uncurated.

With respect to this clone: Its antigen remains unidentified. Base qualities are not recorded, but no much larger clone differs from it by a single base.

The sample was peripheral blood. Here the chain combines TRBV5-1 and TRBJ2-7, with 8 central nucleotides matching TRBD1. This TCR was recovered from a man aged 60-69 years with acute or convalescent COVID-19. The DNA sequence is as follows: TGCGCCAGCAGCTTGTTTCCGGGACAGGACGAGCAGTACTTC. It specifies CASSLFPGQDEQYF.